The sequence of this T cell receptor (beta chain) was determined in a study of beta chain features in type 1 diabetes. Overall study results and limits: It was among patients, rather than healthy donors, that naive, central memory and Treg TCRB repertoires appeared more similar.

In this sample, this clone turned up a few times. Antigen: not known. Expressed TCRB transcripts were sequenced because the isolated RNA had all been reverse transcribed beforehand. Naive, central memory and regulatory T cell samples yielded roughly 3.5 million reads on average. This table comes from immunoSEQ multiplex PCR, and its TCRdb copy is limited to in-frame clones, with some not included. The sample lists tens of thousands of clones, roughly 69% occurring once. The CDR3 length is 15 residues. Germline trimming cut 0 bases from V and 3 bases from J; bases unmatched to any gene: 2. From germline, CDR1 is SGHTA and CDR2 FQGNSA.

The clonotype was recovered from a woman aged 40 to 50 in good health. V and J are TRBV7-2 and TRBJ2-5, with 9 bases identical to TRBD2. The sequenced sample consisted of Tregs from blood. CDR3: CASSLAGTSKETQYF. Written as DNA, the CDR3 is TGTGCCAGCAGCTTAGCCGGGACTAGCAAAGAGACCCAGTACTTC.